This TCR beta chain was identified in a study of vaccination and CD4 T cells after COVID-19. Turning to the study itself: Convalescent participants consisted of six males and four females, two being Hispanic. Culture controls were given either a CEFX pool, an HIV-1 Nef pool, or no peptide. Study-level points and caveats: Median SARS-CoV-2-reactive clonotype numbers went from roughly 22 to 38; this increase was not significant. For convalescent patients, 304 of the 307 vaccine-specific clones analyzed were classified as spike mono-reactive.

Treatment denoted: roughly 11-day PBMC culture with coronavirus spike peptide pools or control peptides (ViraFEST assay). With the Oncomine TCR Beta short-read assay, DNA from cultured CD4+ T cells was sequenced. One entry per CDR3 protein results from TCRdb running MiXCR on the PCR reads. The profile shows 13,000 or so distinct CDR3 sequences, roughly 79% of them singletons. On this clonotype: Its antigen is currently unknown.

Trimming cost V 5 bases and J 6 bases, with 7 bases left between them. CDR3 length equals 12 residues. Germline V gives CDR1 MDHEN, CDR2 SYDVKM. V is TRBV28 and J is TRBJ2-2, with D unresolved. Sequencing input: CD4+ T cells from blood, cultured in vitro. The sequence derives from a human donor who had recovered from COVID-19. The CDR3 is CASSRLSGELFF. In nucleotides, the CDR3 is TGTGCCAGCAGTAGACTCTCCGGGGAGCTGTTTTTT.